The source of this T cell receptor (beta chain) is a study of T cell changes during pregnancy in multiple sclerosis. Sequenced by immunoSEQ multiplex PCR; TCRdb stores in-frame clones only, minus some. This sample yields over 70,000 clones, of which approximately 90% are seen a single time; approximately 1.8% belongs to the top ten. V lost 2 bases, J lost 4 bases, and 4 bases stayed unmatched. The V gene's germline CDR1 is MNHEY and CDR2 SMNVEV (reference sequence). The CDR3 has 14 amino acids. The sequence derives from a female donor in good health, enrolled as a control in a pregnancy study. The J gene is TRBJ2-5, the V gene TRBV27; 7 positions agree with TRBD1. The sequencing here drew on peripheral blood, taken in the first trimester of pregnancy. CDR3 loop: CASSLKGARETQYF. The CDR3 nucleotides read TGTGCCAGCAGTTTAAAGGGGGCAAGAGAGACCCAGTACTTC.